The present TCR beta chain was sequenced within a study of CD4 T cells in relation to SARS-CoV-2 and coronaviruses (dated by TCRdb to the early 2020s). Some background on the complete study: In the ViraFEST assay, PBMCs were cultured with antigen for nine to ten days, after which TCR beta CDR3s were sequenced to identify clonal expansions specific to the antigen. A different, Illumina-based TCR-beta assay was used to sequence expansion assays from other donors in the study. Shared crossreactive spike epitopes were mapped to their HLA restriction using patient-derived lymphoblastoid cell lines. At the level of individual TCR clonotypes, the study evaluated whether memory CD4+ T cells crossreact between the spike proteins of SARS-CoV-2 and those of common cold coronaviruses. Samples from a few pre-COVID donors and the naive versus memory experiments were sequenced with the Adaptive Biotechnologies TCR-sequencing kit; other data were Illumina-based. An HIV-1 Nef peptide pool or a culture without peptide was used as the negative reference condition.

What the research found in general, with its limitations: Compared with monoreactive clones, crossreactive clones had significantly weaker SARS-CoV-2-driven expansion, a result consistent with antigenic imprinting. Crossreactivity analysis was centred on spike protein, so crossreactivity against other viral proteins was not assessed. Because no donor provided both pre-pandemic and post-infection samples, tracing the source of pre-existing responses was limited. Memory CD4+ clonotypes crossrecognizing SARS-CoV-2 and at least one common cold coronavirus spike were found in 60% to 70% of donors. The study was limited by small numbers of patients and tested TCRs.

Reading from cysteine to phenylalanine, the CDR3 counts 15 amino acids. Only the CDR3 region is kept as DNA, spanning 45 bases read in frame from base 1. V and J lose 2 bases and 2 bases, and a span of 14 bases separates them. The germline V gene provides CDR1 SGHDT and CDR2 YYEEEE. CD4+ T cells from unexposed donors were collected before the COVID-19 pandemic (2011-2018). The EasySep CD4+ T cell isolation kit was used to isolate CD4+ T cells once the cultures had run for roughly 10 days. As far as cell numbers permitted, CD4+ T cells from unexposed donors were tested for reactivity against SARS-CoV-2 S and N as well as four spike pools from common cold coronaviruses. PBMCs were cultured at some 2 million per well in IMDM supplemented with around 5% human AB serum and approximately 9.8 IU/ml IL-2. Half of the culture medium was replaced with fresh IL-2-containing medium on days 3 and 7. In general, triplicate replicate wells were used for every peptide culture condition. The leukapheresis product for the unexposed donors was obtained through commercial purchase. Ficoll-Paque PLUS gradient centrifugation was used to isolate PBMCs from leukapheresis product or whole blood. PBMCs were either cryopreserved at -140 degrees C or used fresh in the expansion assay. The QIAamp Micro DNA Kit was used to extract genomic DNA from the CD4+ T cells.

Library preparation used the immunoSEQ multiplex PCR assay. The study's own analysis went as follows. During preprocessing, nonproductive sequences were removed, along with CDR3s that did not begin with C, did not end with F or W, or were shorter than 7 amino acids. The MANAFEST web app was used to call antigen-specific clonotypes on the basis of expansion compared with the reference and with other culture wells. To be counted as positive, a clone had to show significant expansion compared with the reference culture, at an FDR below 0.05, in 2 of 3 replicate wells. A further requirement for positive clones was significant expansion compared with all other tandem wells, along with an odds ratio above 5. CDR3 homology was quantified as pairwise Levenshtein distance, calculated with the stringdist R package after three terminal residues were trimmed from each end. Sourced from immuneACCESS, this table was stored by TCRdb with only in-frame sequences that have V and J called. A share of the clones is absent; for the studies checked, an unresolved V gene accounts for under half, and the remainder has no known explanation. That table is the source of V, J and clone size, and D and trimming were worked out from the DNA. The table for this sample lists roughly 10,000 clones; about 81% of them were counted only once. The top ten clonotypes cover 17% of the sample.

As for this clone: Its target antigen remains unknown. Base quality data are lacking; no much larger clone is found one base away.

This receptor was obtained from a human donor in good health. The sequenced material came from CD4+ T cells from PBMCs, cultured in vitro. The sequence joins TRBV5-6 to TRBJ2-7, with a weak D call of TRBD1 (6 bases match). For the CDR3, the sequence is CASSFVSTGAYEQYF. The DNA is TGTGCCAGCAGCTTTGTTTCGACAGGAGCCTACGAGCAGTACTTC.